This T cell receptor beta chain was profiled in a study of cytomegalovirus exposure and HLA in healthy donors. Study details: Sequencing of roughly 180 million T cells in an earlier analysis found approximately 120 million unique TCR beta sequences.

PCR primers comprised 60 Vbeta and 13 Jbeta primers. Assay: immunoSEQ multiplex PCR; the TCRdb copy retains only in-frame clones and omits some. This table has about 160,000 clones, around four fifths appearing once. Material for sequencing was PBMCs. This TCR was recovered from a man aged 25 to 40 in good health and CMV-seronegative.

This chain's CDR3 is CASSRPQAGTDTQYF. CDR3 bases: TGTGCCAGCAGTCGACCCCAGGCTGGCACAGATACGCAGTATTTT. This chain uses TRBV7-9 with TRBJ2-3; D unresolved. Germline assignment: CDR1 SEHNR and CDR2 FQNEAQ (reference sequence). Between the trimmed V and J ends, which lost 6 bases and 1 base, there was a span of 14 bases. The CDR3 totals 15 residues.